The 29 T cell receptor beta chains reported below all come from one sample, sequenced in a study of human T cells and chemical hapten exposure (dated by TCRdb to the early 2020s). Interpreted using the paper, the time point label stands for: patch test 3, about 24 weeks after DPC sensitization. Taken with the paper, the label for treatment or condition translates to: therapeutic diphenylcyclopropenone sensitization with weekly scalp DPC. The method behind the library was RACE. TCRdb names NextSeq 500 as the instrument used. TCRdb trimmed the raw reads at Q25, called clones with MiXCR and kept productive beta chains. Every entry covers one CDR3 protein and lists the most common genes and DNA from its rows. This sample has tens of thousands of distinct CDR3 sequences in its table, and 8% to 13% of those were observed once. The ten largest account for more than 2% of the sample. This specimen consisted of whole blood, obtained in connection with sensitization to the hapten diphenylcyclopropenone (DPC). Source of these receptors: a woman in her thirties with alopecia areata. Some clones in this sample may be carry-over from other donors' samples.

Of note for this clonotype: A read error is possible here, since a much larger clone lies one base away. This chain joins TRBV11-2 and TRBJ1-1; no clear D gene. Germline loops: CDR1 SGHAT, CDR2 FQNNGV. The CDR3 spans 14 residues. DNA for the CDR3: TGTGTCAGCAGCTTTCGACGGAAGAACACTGAAGCTTTCTTT. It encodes CVSSFRRKNTEAFF. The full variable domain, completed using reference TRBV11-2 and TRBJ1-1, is EAGVAQSPRYKIIEKRQSVAFWCNPISGHATLYWYQQILGQGPKLLIQFQNNGVVDDSQLPKDRFSAERLKGVDSTLKIQPAKLEDSAVYLCVSSFRRKNTEAFFGQGTRLTVV.

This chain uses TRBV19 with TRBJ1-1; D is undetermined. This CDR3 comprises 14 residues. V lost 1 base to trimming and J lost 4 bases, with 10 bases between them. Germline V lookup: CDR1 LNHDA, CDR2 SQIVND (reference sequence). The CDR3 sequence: CASSIGFRGTEAFF. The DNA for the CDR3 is TGTGCCAGTAGTATAGGGTTTCGGGGCACTGAAGCTTTCTTT.

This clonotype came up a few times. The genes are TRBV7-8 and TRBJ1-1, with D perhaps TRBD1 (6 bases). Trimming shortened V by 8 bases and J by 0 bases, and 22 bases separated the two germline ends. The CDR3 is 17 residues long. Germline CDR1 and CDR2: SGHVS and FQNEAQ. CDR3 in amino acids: CASAALPGAGLNTEAFF. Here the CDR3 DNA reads TGTGCCAGCGCAGCCCTTCCAGGGGCGGGCCTGAACACTGAAGCTTTCTTT.

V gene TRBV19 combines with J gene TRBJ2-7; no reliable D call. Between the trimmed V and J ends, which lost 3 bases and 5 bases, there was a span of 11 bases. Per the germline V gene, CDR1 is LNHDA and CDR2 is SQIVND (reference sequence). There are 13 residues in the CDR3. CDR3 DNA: TGTGCCAGTAGTATCCGAACGATCGACGAGCAGTACTTC. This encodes CASSIRTIDEQYF.

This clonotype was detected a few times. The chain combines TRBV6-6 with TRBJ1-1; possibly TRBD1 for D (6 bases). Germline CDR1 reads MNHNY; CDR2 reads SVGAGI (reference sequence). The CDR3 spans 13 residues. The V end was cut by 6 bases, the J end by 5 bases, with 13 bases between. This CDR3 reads CASRLQGRTEAFF. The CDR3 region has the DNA TGTGCCAGCAGACTACAGGGCAGGACTGAAGCTTTCTTT.

The CDR3 DNA follows: TGTGCCAGCAGCTTAGGCGCGGTAAAAGAAAAACTGTTTTTT. This gives the protein CASSLGAVKEKLFF. This chain links TRBV7-8 with TRBJ1-4, with no clear D. In germline, CDR1 is SGHVS, CDR2 FQNEAQ. Trimming cost V 1 base and J 8 bases, with 11 bases left between them. The CDR3 runs to 14 residues.

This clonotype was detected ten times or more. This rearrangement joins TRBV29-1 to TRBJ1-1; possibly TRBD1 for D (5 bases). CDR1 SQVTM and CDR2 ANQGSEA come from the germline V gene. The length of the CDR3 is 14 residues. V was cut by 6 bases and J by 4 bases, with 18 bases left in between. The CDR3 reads CSVVTVPGGTEAFF. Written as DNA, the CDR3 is TGCAGCGTGGTGACAGTCCCGGGTGGCACTGAAGCTTTCTTT.

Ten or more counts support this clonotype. The CDR3 loop is CASSLERADTQYF. Written as DNA, the CDR3 is TGTGCCAGCAGCTTAGAAAGGGCAGATACGCAGTATTTT. The chain has TRBV7-2 and TRBJ2-3; unclear D gene. The CDR3 sequence is 13 residues long. Trimming left V 1 base short and J 4 bases short, with 6 bases between. CDR1 is SGHTA, CDR2 FQGNSA, per germline.

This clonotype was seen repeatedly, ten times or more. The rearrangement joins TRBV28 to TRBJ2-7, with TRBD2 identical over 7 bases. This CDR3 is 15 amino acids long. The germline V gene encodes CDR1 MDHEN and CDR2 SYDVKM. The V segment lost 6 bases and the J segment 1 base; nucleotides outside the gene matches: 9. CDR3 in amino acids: CASSQLGDYSYEQYF. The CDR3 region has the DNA TGTGCCAGCAGCCAGCTGGGGGACTATTCCTACGAGCAGTACTTC.

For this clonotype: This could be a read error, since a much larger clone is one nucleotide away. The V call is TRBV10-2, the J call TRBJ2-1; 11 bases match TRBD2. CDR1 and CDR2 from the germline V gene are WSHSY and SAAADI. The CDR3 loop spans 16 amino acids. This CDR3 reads CTSSRGTSGAYNEQFF. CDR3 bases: TGCACCAGCAGCCGCGGGACTAGCGGAGCCTACAATGAGCAGTTCTTC.

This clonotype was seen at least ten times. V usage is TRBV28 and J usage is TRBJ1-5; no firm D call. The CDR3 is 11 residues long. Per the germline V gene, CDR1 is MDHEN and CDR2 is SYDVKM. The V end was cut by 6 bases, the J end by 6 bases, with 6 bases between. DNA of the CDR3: TGTGCCAGCAGCACGGGTCAGCCCCAGCATTTT. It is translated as CASSTGQPQHF.

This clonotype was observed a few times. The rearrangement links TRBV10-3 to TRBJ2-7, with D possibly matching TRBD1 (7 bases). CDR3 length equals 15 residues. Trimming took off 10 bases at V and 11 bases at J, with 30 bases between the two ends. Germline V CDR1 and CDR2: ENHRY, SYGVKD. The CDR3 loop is CATYQGGHPSLPKYF. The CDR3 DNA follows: TGTGCCACCTATCAGGGGGGACACCCCTCGCTTCCGAAGTACTTC.

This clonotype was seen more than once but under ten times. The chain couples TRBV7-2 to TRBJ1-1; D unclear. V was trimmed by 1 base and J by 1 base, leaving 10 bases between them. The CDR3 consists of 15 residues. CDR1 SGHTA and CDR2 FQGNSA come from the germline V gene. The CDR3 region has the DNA TGTGCCAGCAGCTTAGGCGCGCTATGGAACACTGAAGCTTTCTTT. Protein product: CASSLGALWNTEAFF.

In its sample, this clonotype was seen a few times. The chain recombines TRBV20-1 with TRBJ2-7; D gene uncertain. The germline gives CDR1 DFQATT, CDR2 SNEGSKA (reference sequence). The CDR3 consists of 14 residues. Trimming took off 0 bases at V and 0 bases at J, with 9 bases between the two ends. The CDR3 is CSARDLGASYEQYF. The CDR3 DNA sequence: TGCAGTGCTAGAGATCTTGGAGCCTCCTACGAGCAGTACTTC.

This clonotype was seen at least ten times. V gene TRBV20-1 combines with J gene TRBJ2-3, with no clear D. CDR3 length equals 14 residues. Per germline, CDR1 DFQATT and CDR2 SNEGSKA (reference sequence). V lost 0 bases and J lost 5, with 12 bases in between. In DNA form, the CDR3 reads TGCAGTGCTAGAGATGGGAAAAGGATAGATACGCAGTATTTT. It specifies CSARDGKRIDTQYF.

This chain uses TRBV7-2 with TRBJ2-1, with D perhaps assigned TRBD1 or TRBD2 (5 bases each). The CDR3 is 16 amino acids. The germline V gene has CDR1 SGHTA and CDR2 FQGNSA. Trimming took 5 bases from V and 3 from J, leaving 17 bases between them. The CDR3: CASSPSPSGGYNEQFF. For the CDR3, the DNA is TGTGCCAGCAGCCCCAGTCCAAGTGGGGGCTACAATGAGCAGTTCTTC.

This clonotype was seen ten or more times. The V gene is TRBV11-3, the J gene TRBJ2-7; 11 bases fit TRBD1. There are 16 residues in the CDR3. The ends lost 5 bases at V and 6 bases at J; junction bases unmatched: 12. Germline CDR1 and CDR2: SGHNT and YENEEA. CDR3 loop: CASSHSPGQGGTEQYF. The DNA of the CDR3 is TGTGCCAGCAGCCACTCCCCGGGACAGGGGGGCACCGAGCAGTACTTC.

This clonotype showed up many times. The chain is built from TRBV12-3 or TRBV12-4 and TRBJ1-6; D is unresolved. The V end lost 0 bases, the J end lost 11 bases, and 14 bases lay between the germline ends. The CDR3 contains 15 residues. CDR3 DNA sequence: TGTGCCAGCAGTTTAGCCTCTCGGGCGGGAGCACCCCTCCACTTT. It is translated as CASSLASRAGAPLHF.

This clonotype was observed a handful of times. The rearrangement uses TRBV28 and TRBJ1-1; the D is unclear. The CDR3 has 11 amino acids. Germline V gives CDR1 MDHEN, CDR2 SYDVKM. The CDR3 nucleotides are TGTGGCAGTGAGGTGAACACTGAAGCTTTCTTT. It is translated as CGSEVNTEAFF.

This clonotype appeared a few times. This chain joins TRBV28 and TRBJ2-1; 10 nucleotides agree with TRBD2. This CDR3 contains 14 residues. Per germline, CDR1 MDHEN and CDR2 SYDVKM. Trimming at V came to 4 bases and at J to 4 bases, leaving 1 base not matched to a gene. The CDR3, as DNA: TGTGCCAGCAGTTCAGCGGGAGGGTACAATGAGCAGTTCTTC. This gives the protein CASSSAGGYNEQFF.

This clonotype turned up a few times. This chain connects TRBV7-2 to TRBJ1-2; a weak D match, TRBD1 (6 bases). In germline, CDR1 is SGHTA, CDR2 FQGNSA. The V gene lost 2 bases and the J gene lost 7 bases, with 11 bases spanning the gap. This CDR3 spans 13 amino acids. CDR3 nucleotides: TGTGCCAGCAGCTTAATACAGGGTGCTGGCTACACCTTC. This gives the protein CASSLIQGAGYTF.

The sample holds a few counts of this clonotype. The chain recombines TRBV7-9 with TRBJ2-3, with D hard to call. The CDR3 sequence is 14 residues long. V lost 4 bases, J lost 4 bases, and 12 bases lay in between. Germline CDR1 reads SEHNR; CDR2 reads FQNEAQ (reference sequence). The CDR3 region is CASSSDLAPDTQYF. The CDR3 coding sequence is TGTGCCAGCAGCTCAGACCTGGCACCAGATACGCAGTATTTT.

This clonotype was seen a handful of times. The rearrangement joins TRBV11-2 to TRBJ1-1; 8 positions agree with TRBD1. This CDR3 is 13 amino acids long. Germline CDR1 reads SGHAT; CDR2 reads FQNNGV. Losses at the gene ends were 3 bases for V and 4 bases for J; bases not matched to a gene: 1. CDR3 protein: CASSFQGATEAFF. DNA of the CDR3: TGTGCCAGCAGCTTCCAGGGGGCCACTGAAGCTTTCTTT. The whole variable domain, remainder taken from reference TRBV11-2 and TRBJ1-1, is EAGVAQSPRYKIIEKRQSVAFWCNPISGHATLYWYQQILGQGPKLLIQFQNNGVVDDSQLPKDRFSAERLKGVDSTLKIQPAKLEDSAVYLCASSFQGATEAFFGQGTRLTVV.

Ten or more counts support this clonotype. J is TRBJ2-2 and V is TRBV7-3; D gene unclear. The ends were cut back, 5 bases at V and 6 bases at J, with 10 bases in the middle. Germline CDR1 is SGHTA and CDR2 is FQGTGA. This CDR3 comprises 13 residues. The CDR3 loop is CASSPPGSGELFF. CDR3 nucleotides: TGTGCCAGCAGCCCCCCCGGCTCCGGGGAGCTGTTTTTT. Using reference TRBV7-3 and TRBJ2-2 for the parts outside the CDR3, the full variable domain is GAGVSQTPSNKVTEKGKYVELRCDPISGHTALYWYRQSLGQGPEFLIYFQGTGAADDSGLPNDRFFAVRPEGSVSTLKIQRTERGDSAVYLCASSPPGSGELFFGEGSRLTVL.

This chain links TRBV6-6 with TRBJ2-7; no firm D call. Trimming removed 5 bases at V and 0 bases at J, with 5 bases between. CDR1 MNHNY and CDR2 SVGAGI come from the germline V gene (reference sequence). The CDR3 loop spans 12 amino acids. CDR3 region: CASSESSYEQYF. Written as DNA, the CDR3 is TGTGCCAGCAGTGAGAGCTCCTACGAGCAGTACTTC.

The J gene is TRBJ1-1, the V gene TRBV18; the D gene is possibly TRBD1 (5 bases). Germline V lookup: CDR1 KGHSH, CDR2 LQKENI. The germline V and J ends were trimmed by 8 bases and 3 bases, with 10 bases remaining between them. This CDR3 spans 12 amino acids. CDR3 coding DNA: TGTGCCAGCCCGGAGGGGTACACTGAAGCTTTCTTT. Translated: CASPEGYTEAFF.

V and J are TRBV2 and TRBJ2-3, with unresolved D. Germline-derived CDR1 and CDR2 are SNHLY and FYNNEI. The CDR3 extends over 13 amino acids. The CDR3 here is CTSEDSSTDTQYF. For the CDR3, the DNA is TGTACAAGCGAGGATTCTAGCACAGATACGCAGTATTTT.

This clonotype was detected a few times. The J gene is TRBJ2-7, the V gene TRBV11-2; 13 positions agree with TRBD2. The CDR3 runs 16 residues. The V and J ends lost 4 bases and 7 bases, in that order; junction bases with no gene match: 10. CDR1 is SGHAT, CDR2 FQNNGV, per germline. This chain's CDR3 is CASSSGLAGPLGEQYF. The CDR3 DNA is TGTGCCAGCAGCTCGGGACTAGCGGGGCCTCTAGGAGAGCAGTACTTC.

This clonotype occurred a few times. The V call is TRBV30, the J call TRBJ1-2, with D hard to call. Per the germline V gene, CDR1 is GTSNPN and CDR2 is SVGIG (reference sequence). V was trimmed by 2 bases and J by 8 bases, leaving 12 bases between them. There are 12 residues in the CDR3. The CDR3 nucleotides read TGTGCCTGGAGTAAACAGTCGGGCGGCTACACCTTC. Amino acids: CAWSKQSGGYTF.